The 19 T cell receptor beta chains in this list originate from one sample, sequenced in a study of neoadjuvant anti-PD-1 for oral cavity cancer. The protocol was immunoSEQ multiplex PCR, while the TCRdb copy is restricted to in-frame clones and leaves out a portion. The table includes about 42,000 clones, approximately 80% detected once. Time point specified: after neoadjuvant nivolumab, at surgical resection. The material sequenced was PBMCs, taken after nivolumab (anti-PD-1) treatment. These receptors all come from a person aged 35 to 85 with oral cavity squamous cell carcinoma.

This CDR3 reads CASSPTGGNYGYTF. In DNA form, the CDR3 reads TGTGCCAGCAGCCCGACAGGGGGGAACTATGGCTACACCTTC. This chain connects TRBV2 to TRBJ1-2; TRBD1 agrees at 9 bases. Germline V gene sequence: CDR1 SNHLY, CDR2 FYNNEI. V lost 6 bases and J lost 2; bases outside the gene matches: 4. CDR3 length: 14 amino acids.

CDR3 in DNA: TGTGCAAGTCGCCCCGGGACAGGGGGAACCCTCGGGGAGACCCAGTACTTC. As protein: CASRPGTGGTLGETQYF. V gene TRBV12-2 combines with J gene TRBJ2-5; the table's D call, TRBD1, has no DNA check behind it. TRBV12-2 is designated a pseudogene. CDR3 length: 17 amino acids.

The chain recombines TRBV5-8 with TRBJ1-6; D is uncertain. CDR1 is SGHTS, CDR2 YDEGEE, per germline. The CDR3 spans 18 residues. V was shortened by 4 bases and J by 4 bases, with 21 bases between the two germline ends. The CDR3 here is CASSVSSRPDKYNSPLHF. The CDR3 DNA reads as TGTGCCAGCAGCGTCTCGTCCCGACCGGATAAGTATAATTCACCCCTCCACTTT.

V is TRBV5-1 and J is TRBJ2-3, with a tentative D call TRBD2 (6 bases). The CDR3 extends over 15 amino acids. The V gene lost 3 bases and the J gene lost 1 base, with 12 bases spanning the gap. Germline lookup yields CDR1 SGHRS and CDR2 YFSETQ. CDR3 in DNA: TGCGCCAGCAGCTACCGGGAGCTGGGCACAGATACGCAGTATTTT. Its protein is CASSYRELGTDTQYF.

The J gene is TRBJ1-4, the V gene TRBV6-1, with D possibly being TRBD1 (6 bases). CDR3 size: 15 residues. V shed 2 bases and J shed 3 bases, with 10 bases lying between them. The germline V gene encodes CDR1 MNHNS and CDR2 SASEGT. The CDR3 spells CASSELGHPNEKLFF. The CDR3 DNA reads TGTGCCAGCAGTGAATTGGGACACCCTAATGAAAAACTGTTTTTT.

This chain joins TRBV30 and TRBJ2-5, with D perhaps being TRBD1 or TRBD2 (5 bases each). V lost 2 bases to trimming and J lost 5 bases, with 15 bases between them. This CDR3 region has 14 residues. Germline V gene sequence: CDR1 GTSNPN, CDR2 SVGIG (reference sequence). The chain's CDR3 is CAWSLGTTAETQYF. The CDR3 nucleotides are TGTGCCTGGAGTCTCGGGACGACGGCGGAGACCCAGTACTTC.

V gene TRBV7-2 combines with J gene TRBJ2-5; D is unresolved. Germline V gene sequence: CDR1 SGHTA, CDR2 FQGNSA. The CDR3 extends over 13 amino acids. V was clipped by 0 bases and J by 4 bases, with 6 bases between them. The CDR3 here is CASSLAWGETQYF. CDR3 sequence (DNA): TGTGCCAGCAGCTTAGCCTGGGGAGAGACCCAGTACTTC.

This chain joins TRBV19 and TRBJ1-3; D remains ambiguous. The germline V gene encodes CDR1 LNHDA and CDR2 SQIVND (reference sequence). The CDR3 length is 16 residues. V gave up 7 bases and J gave up 2 bases, with 18 bases separating them. CDR3 nucleotide sequence: TGTGCCAGTATTAAGGATTCCAGGCGTACTGGAAACACCATATATTTT. Protein product: CASIKDSRRTGNTIYF.

This chain connects TRBV6-4 to TRBJ1-1; no clear D. CDR1 is MRHNA, CDR2 SNTAGT, per germline. V gave up 8 bases and J gave up 1 base, with 11 bases separating them. CDR3 length: 13 residues. Here the CDR3 reads CASGRNPNTEAFF. The DNA for the CDR3 is TGTGCCAGCGGGCGAAACCCGAACACTGAAGCTTTCTTT.

V and J are TRBV7-8 and TRBJ2-2, with 7 bases fitting TRBD2. Germline V lookup: CDR1 SGHVS, CDR2 FQNEAQ. J was trimmed by 5 bases and V by 6 bases; bases with no gene match: 12. CDR3 length equals 16 residues. As DNA, the CDR3 is TGTGCCAGCAGATTACTAGCGCAAGCCGGAACCGGGGAGCTGTTTTTT. This encodes CASRLLAQAGTGELFF.

J is TRBJ1-5 and V is TRBV6-6, with 9 nucleotides matching TRBD1. Germline V gives CDR1 MNHNY, CDR2 SVGAGI (reference sequence). V shed 7 bases and J 5 bases; nucleotides not matched to a gene: 9. The CDR3 has 15 residues. This CDR3 is CASTGGYRGHQPQHF. CDR3 coding DNA: TGTGCCAGCACAGGAGGTTACAGGGGGCATCAGCCCCAGCATTTT.

The V gene is TRBV2, the J gene TRBJ2-1; no clear D gene. Germline assignment: CDR1 SNHLY and CDR2 FYNNEI. The V end lost 6 bases, the J end lost 6 bases, and 9 bases lay between the germline ends. The CDR3 has 12 residues. The CDR3 coding sequence is TGTGCCAGCAGAGGACGGACCAATGAGCAGTTCTTC. Translating it yields CASRGRTNEQFF.

CDR3 loop: CASSYSRGTNEQFF. CDR3 nucleotide sequence: TGTGCCAGCAGTTACTCAAGGGGAACCAATGAGCAGTTCTTC. This rearrangement joins TRBV6-6 to TRBJ2-1, with D perhaps matching TRBD1 (5 bases). The CDR3 is 14 residues long. Trimming removed 0 bases from V and 6 bases from J, with 9 bases in between. Germline V CDR1 and CDR2: MNHNY, SVGAGI (reference sequence).

This clone was detected only a few times. The chain employs TRBV10-1 and TRBJ1-1; D call uncertain. V was cut by 2 bases and J by 4 bases, with 5 bases left in between. The germline gives CDR1 WNHNN, CDR2 SYGVQD (reference sequence). The CDR3 has 12 amino acids. The CDR3 is CASSEGTTEAFF. CDR3 DNA: TGCGCCAGCAGTGAGGGTACCACTGAAGCTTTCTTT.

This clone was counted a single time. The J gene is TRBJ1-2, the V gene TRBV10-2, with unresolved D. In germline, CDR1 is WSHSY, CDR2 SAAADI. Trimming cost V 3 bases and J 2 bases, with 7 bases left between them. The CDR3 is 13 amino acids. DNA of the CDR3: TGCGCCAGCAGTGAAGTCCGCAACTATGGCTACACCTTC. Amino acid sequence: CASSEVRNYGYTF.

The chain recombines TRBV27 with TRBJ1-5; 8 nucleotides line up with TRBD1. CDR1 is MNHEY and CDR2 is SMNVEV in the germline V gene (reference sequence). After removal of 1 base from V and 1 base from J, the junction contained 3 bases not matched to a gene. The CDR3 has 16 amino acids. CDR3 nucleotides: TGTGCCAGCAGTTTATTTCAGGGGGCCAGCAATCAGCCCCAGCATTTT. Its protein is CASSLFQGASNQPQHF.

This clone was seen a few times. This chain uses TRBV5-5 with TRBJ2-7; TRBD1 matches 8 bases. V shed 3 bases and J 3 bases; nucleotides not matched to a gene: 2. The germline gives CDR1 SGHKS, CDR2 YYEKEE (reference sequence). The CDR3 is 13 amino acids. The CDR3 region is CASSYDRGYEQYF. The CDR3 DNA follows: TGTGCCAGCAGCTATGACAGGGGCTACGAGCAGTACTTC.

This clone is deemed medium-sized (0.01 to 0.1%). This sequence joins TRBV11-2 and TRBJ1-2; 8 nucleotides line up with TRBD1. CDR1 and CDR2 (germline): SGHAT, FQNNGV. The ends lost 4 bases at V and 4 bases at J; junction bases unmatched: 8. The CDR3 is made up of 15 amino acids. The CDR3 here is CASSSGTGDSYGYTF. The CDR3 region has the DNA TGTGCCAGCAGCTCAGGGACAGGAGACTCCTATGGCTACACCTTC.

The chain has TRBV7-2 and TRBJ2-3; D is possibly TRBD1 (6 bases). Trimming removed 5 bases at V and 1 base at J, with 13 bases between. CDR3 length equals 15 residues. Germline loops: CDR1 SGHTA, CDR2 FQGNSA. Written as DNA, the CDR3 is TGTGCCAGCAGCGTAGGGGCAGGGGGCACAGATACGCAGTATTTT. This encodes CASSVGAGGTDTQYF.